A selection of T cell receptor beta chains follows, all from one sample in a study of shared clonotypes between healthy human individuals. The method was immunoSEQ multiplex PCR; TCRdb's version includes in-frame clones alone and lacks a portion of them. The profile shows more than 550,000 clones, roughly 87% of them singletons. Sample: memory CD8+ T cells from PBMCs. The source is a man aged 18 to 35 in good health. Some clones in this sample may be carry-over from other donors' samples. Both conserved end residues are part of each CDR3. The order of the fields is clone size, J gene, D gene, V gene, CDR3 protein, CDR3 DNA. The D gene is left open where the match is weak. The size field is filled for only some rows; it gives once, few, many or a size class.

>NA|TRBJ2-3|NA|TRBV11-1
CASSLLSTDTQYF
TGTGCCAGCAGCTTATTGAGCACAGATACGCAGTATTTT
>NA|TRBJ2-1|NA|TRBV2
CASSERFAALDPYNEQFF
TGTGCCAGCAGTGAACGGTTTGCGGCCCTTGACCCCTACAATGAGCAGTTCTTC
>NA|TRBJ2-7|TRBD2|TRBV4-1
CASSQKLTSGNSYEQYF
TGCGCCAGCAGCCAAAAACTTACTAGCGGGAATTCCTACGAGCAGTACTTC
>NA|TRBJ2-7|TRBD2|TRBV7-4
CASSSTEREDNEQYF
TGTGCCAGCAGCTCCACCGAGCGGGAGGATAACGAGCAGTACTTC
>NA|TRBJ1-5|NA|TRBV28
CASSFRGDQPQHF
TGTGCCAGCAGTTTTCGGGGGGATCAGCCCCAGCATTTT
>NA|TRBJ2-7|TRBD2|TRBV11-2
CASSPRTRKSYEQYF
TGTGCCAGCAGCCCCCGGACTAGGAAGTCCTACGAGCAGTACTTC
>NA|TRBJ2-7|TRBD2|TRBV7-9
CASSSPPGLDSGFYEQYF
TGTGCCAGCAGCTCCCCGCCGGGACTAGACTCGGGGTTCTACGAGCAGTACTTC
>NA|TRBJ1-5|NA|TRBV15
CATSRDLVGLSNQPQHF
TGTGCCACCAGCAGAGACTTAGTAGGACTGAGCAATCAGCCCCAGCATTTT
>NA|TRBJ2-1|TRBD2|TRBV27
CASSLGLAVDEQFF
TGTGCCAGCAGTTTGGGACTAGCGGTTGATGAGCAGTTCTTC
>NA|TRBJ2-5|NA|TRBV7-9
CASSLKLGEETQYF
TGTGCCAGCAGCTTAAAACTGGGGGAAGAGACCCAGTACTTC
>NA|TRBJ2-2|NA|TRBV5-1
CASSSKGGLDTGELFF
TGCGCCAGCTCCTCAAAGGGGGGTTTGGACACCGGGGAGCTGTTTTTT
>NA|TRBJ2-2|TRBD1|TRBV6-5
CASTTDRGPYGELFF
TGTGCCAGCACCACCGACAGGGGGCCTTACGGGGAGCTGTTTTTT
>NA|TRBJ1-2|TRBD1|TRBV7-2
CASSSRDSPNYGYTF
TGTGCCAGCAGCTCGCGGGACAGTCCCAACTATGGCTACACCTTC
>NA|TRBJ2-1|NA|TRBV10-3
CAISESWRNNEQFF
TGTGCCATCAGTGAGTCGTGGCGGAACAATGAGCAGTTCTTC
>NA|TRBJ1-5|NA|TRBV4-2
CASSQDAGEYQPQHF
TGTGCCAGCAGCCAAGATGCAGGGGAATATCAGCCCCAGCATTTT
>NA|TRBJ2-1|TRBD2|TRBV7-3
CASSSLSGSSYNEQFF
TGTGCCAGCAGCTCCCTTAGCGGGAGCTCCTACAATGAGCAGTTCTTC
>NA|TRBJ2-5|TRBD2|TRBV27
CASSPKPGLMETQYF
TGTGCCAGCAGTCCAAAACCGGGACTAATGGAGACCCAGTACTTC
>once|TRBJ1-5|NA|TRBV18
CASSQERDQPQHF
TGTGCCAGCTCACAGGAAAGAGATCAGCCCCAGCATTTT
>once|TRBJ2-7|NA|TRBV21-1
CASSPPDRPYEQYF
TGTGCCAGCAGCCCGCCAGACAGGCCCTACGAGCAGTACTTC
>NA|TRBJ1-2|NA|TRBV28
CASSFLIPRSPAGYGYTF
TGTGCCAGCAGTTTCCTGATCCCCAGGTCCCCGGCGGGCTATGGCTACACCTTC
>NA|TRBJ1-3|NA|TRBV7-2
CASTRSGNTIYF
TGTGCCAGCACCCGCTCTGGAAACACCATATATTTT
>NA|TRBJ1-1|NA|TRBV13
CASSLGRTSNTEAFF
TGTGCCAGCAGCTTAGGGAGGACGTCGAACACTGAAGCTTTCTTT
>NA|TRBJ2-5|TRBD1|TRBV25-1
CASSGDRAQETQYF
TGTGCCAGCAGTGGGGACAGGGCCCAAGAGACCCAGTACTTC
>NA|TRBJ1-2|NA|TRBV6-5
CASSYSIPSLDGYTF
TGTGCCAGCAGTTACTCGATTCCCAGTCTTGATGGCTACACCTTC
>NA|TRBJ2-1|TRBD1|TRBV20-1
CSALTGLEQFF
TGCAGTGCTCTGACAGGGCTTGAGCAGTTCTTC
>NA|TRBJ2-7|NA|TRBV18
CASSGGNYEQYF
TGTGCCAGCTCAGGGGGAAACTACGAGCAGTACTTC
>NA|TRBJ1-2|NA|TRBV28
CASRSLDGEGEGYTF
TGTGCCAGCCGTTCCCTGGACGGAGAAGGGGAGGGCTACACCTTC
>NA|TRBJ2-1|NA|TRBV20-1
CSARVATLGFF
TGCAGTGCTAGAGTGGCCACCCTGGGGTTCTTC
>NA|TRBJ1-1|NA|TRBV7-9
CASSPPGNTEAFF
TGTGCCAGCAGCCCTCCGGGGAACACTGAAGCTTTCTTT
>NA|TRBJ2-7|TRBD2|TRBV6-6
CASSAGPSGGYEQYF
TGTGCCAGCAGCGCGGGGCCTAGCGGGGGCTACGAGCAGTACTTC
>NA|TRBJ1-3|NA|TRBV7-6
CASSADRSSGNTIYF
TGTGCCAGCAGCGCCGACAGGTCCTCTGGAAACACCATATATTTT
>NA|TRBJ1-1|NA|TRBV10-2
CASSAGGAGAFF
TGCGCCAGCAGCGCGGGGGGCGCAGGAGCTTTCTTT
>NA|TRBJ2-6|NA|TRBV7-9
CASSFPGAGANVLTF
TGTGCCAGCAGCTTCCCGGGGGCTGGGGCCAACGTCCTGACTTTC
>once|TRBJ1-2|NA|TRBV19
CASSNPASGYTF
TGTGCCAGTAGTAACCCTGCCTCTGGCTACACCTTC
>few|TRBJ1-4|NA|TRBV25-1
CASSESDEKLFF
TGTGCCAGCAGTGAATCTGACGAAAAACTGTTTTTT
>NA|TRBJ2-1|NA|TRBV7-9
CASSIGGVGRNEQFF
TGTGCCAGCAGCATAGGAGGGGTCGGACGCAATGAGCAGTTCTTC
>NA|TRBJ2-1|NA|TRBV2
CASSENRYVVSYNEQFF
TGTGCCAGCAGTGAGAATAGGTACGTGGTCAGCTACAATGAGCAGTTCTTC
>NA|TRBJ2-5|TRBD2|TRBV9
CASSSGGLTQETQYF
TGTGCCAGCAGTTCCGGGGGACTAACCCAAGAGACCCAGTACTTC
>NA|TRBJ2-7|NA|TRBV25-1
CASSEISDPYEQYF
TGTGCCAGCAGTGAAATTAGCGACCCCTACGAGCAGTACTTC
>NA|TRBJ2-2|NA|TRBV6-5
CASSIGDTWELFF
TGTGCCAGTAGTATTGGGGACACCTGGGAGCTGTTTTTT
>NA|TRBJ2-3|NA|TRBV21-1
CASGWAPYPTDTQYF
TGTGCCAGCGGATGGGCCCCCTACCCCACAGATACGCAGTATTTT
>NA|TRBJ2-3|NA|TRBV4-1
CASSPRGLERTDTQYF
TGCGCCAGCAGCCCACGGGGCCTAGAGAGGACAGATACGCAGTATTTT
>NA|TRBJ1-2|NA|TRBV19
CASSIDLHVPDSYGYTF
TGTGCCAGTAGTATAGATCTTCATGTTCCGGATTCCTATGGCTACACCTTC
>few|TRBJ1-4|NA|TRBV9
CASSAGRTESGANEKLFF
TGTGCCAGCAGTGCCGGTCGGACAGAATCAGGGGCTAATGAAAAACTGTTTTTT
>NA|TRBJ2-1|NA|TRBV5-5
CASSLGSAHEQFF
TGTGCCAGCAGCTTGGGGTCAGCCCATGAGCAGTTCTTC